This T cell receptor beta chain was identified during a study of T cell changes during pregnancy in multiple sclerosis. From germline, CDR1 is KGHSH and CDR2 LQKENI. The CDR3 runs 13 residues. Trimming shortened V by 5 bases and J by 2 bases, and 9 bases separated the two germline ends. Clones were sequenced by immunoSEQ multiplex PCR, and TCRdb holds only the in-frame ones, with some missing. The sample holds 50,000 to 60,000 clones, 75% to 90% seen once. V is TRBV18 and J is TRBJ1-2; D might be TRBD1 (5 bases). This receptor was identified in a female donor with multiple sclerosis, enrolled in a pregnancy study. Sequenced material: CD4+ T cells from peripheral blood mononuclear cells, taken in the first trimester of pregnancy. The CDR3 bases are TGTGCCAGCTCAGAACAGGCGAACTATGGCTACACCTTC. Its protein product is CASSEQANYGYTF.